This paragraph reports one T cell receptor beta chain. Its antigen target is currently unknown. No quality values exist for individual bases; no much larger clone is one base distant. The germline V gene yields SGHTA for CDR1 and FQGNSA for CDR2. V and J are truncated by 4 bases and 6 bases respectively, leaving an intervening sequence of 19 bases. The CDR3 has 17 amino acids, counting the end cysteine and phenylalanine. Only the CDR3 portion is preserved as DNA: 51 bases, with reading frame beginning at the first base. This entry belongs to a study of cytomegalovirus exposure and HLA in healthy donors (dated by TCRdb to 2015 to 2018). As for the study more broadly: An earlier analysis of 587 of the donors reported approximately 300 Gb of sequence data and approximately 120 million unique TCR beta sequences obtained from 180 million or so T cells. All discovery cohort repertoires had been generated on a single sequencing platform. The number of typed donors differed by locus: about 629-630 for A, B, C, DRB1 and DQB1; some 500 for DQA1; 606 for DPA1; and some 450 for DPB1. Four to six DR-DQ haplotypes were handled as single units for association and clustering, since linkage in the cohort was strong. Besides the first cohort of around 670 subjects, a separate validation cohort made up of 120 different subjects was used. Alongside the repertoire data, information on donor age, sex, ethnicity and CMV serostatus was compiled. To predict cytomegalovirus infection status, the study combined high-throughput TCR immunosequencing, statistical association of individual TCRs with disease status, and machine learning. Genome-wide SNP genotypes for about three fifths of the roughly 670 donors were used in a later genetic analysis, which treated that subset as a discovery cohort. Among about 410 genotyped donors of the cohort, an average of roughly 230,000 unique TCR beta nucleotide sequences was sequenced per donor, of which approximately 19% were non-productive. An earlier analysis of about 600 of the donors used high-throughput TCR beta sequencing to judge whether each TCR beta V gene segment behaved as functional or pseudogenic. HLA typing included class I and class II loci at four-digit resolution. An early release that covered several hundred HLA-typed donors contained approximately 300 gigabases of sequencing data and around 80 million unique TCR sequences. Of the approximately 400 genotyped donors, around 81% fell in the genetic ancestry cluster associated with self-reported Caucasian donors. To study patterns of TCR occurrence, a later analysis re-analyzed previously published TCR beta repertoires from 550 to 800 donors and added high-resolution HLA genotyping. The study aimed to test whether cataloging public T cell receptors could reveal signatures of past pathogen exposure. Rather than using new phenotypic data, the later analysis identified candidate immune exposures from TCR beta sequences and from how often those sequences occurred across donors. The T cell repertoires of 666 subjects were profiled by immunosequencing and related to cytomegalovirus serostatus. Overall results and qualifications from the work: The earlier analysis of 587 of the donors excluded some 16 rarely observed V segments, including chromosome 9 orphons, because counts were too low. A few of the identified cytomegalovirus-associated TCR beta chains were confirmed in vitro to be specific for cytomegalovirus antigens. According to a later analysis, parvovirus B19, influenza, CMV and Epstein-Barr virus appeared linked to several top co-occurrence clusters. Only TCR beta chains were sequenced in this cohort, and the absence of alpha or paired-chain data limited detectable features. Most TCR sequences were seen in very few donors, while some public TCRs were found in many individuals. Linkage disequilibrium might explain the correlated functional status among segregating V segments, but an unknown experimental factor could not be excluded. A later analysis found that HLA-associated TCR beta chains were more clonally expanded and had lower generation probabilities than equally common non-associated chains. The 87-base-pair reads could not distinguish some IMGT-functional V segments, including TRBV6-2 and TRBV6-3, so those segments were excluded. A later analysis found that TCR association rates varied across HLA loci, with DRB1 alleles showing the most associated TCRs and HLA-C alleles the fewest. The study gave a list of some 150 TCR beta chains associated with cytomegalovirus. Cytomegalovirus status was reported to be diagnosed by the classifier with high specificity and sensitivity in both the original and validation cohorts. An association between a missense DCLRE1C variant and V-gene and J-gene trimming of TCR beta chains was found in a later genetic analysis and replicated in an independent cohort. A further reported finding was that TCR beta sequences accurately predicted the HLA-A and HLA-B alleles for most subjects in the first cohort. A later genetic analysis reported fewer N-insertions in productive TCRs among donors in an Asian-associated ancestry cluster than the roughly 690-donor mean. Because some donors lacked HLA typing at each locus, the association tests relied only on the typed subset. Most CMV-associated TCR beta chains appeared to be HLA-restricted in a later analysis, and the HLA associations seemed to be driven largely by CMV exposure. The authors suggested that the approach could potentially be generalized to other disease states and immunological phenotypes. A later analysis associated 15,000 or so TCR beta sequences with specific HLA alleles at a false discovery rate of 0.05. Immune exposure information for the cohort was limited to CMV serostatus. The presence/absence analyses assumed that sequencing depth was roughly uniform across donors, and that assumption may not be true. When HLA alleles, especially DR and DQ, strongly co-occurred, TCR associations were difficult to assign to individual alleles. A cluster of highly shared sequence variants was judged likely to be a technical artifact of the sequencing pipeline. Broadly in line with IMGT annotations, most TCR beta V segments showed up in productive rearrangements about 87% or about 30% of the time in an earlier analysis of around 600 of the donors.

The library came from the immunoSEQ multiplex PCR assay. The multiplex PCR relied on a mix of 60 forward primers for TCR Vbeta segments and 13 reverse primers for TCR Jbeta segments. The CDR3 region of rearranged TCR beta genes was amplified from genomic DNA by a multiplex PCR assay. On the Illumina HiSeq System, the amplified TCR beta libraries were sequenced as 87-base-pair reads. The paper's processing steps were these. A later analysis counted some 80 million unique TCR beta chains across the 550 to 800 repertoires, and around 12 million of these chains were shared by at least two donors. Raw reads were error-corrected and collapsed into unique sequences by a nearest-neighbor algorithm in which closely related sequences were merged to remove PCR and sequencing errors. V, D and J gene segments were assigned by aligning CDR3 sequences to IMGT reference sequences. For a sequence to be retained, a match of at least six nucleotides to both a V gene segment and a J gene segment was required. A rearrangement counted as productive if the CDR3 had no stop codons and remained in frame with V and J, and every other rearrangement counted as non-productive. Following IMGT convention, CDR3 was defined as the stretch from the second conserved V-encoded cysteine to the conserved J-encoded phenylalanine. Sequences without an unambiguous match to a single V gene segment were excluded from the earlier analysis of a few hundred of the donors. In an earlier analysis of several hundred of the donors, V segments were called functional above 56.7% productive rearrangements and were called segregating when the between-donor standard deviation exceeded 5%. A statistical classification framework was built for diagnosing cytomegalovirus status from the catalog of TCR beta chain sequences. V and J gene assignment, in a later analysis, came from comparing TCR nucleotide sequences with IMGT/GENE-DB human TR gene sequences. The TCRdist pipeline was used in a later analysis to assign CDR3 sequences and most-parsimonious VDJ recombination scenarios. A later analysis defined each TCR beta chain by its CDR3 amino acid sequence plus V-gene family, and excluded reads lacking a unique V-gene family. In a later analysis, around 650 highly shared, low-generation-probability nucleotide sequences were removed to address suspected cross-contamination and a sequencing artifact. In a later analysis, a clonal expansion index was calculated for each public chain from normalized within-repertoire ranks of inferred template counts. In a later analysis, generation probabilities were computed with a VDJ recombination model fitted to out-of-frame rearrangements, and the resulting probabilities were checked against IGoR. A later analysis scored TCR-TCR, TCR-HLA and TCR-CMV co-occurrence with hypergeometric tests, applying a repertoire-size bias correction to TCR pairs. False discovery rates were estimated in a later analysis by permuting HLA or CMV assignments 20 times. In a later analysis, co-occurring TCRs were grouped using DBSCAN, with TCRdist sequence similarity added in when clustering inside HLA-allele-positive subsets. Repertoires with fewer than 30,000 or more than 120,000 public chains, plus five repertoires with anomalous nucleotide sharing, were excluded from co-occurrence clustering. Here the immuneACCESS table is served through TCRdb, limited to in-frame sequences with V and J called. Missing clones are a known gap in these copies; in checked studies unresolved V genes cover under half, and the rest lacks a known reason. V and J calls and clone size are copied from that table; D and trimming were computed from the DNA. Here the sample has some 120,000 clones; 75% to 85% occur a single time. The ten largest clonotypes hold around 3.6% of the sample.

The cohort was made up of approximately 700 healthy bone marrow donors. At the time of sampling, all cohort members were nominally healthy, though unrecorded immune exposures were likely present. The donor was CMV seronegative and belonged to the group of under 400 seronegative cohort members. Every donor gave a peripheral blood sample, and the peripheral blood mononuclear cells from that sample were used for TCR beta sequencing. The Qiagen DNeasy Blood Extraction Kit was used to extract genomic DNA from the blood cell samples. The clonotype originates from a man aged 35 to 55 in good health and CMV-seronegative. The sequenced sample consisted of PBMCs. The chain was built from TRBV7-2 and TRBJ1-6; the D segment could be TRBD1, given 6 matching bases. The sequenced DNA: TGTGCCAGCAGCTCCTTAATCACAGGGAGGGGTAATTCACCCCTCCACTTT. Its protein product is CASSSLITGRGNSPLHF.